Reported below is one TCR beta chain. The antigen remains undetermined. The data were taken from a study of blood T cells in healthy people across ages. Study-wide findings and caveats: Diversity was higher, and naive CD4+ cells more numerous, in long-lived donors than in aged donors. Per million T cells, TCR beta diversity dropped about linearly as age rose.

Unmatched junction bases numbered 10, after V lost 10 bases and J lost 6 bases. There are 13 residues in the CDR3. Germline assignment: CDR1 MNHNY and CDR2 SVGAGI (reference sequence). PCR was performed a second time for about 6 to 12 cycles using a sample-barcoded 5' primer and a J-beta primer mix. MiXCR, run by TCRdb on the 5' RACE reads, gives a single entry per CDR3 protein. The sample yields 1 million or so distinct CDR3 sequences, more than 40% seen once. The amount of total RNA extracted per sample was at least 6 micrograms. This chain connects TRBV6-6 to TRBJ1-2, with 8 nucleotides matching TRBD1. The receptor was isolated from a woman aged 60-70 years in good health. Material for sequencing was blood. The CDR3 spells CAIRQGMVDGYTF. The CDR3 DNA reads TGTGCCATCAGACAGGGGATGGTAGATGGCTACACCTTC.